This T cell receptor (beta chain) was documented in a study of blood T cell repertoires in COVID-19. About the study: Both acute and convalescent COVID-19 samples were obtained from the United States, Italy and Spain. Sources were T cells, B-cell-depleted T cells, or PBMCs; the material itself was cDNA or gDNA.

Original methodology: Quantification of nucleated cells was approximated via reference gene primer amplification. The method was immunoSEQ multiplex PCR; TCRdb's version includes in-frame clones alone and lacks a portion of them. That table is the source of V, J and clone size, and D and trimming were worked out from the DNA. The sample records under 350,000 clones, around 89% being singletons. The V end was cut by 6 bases, the J end by 6 bases, with 14 bases between. The CDR3 length is 13 residues. The V and J genes are TRBV12-3 or TRBV12-4 and TRBJ1-2; D might be TRBD1 (6 bases). The clonotype originates from a man in his forties with acute or convalescent COVID-19. What was sequenced was peripheral blood. CDR3 sequence reads: CASSYGQIDGYTF. The CDR3 DNA is TGTGCCAGCAGCTACGGACAGATTGATGGCTACACCTTC.